The next 7 T cell receptor beta chains were all read from a single sample in a study of memory CD4+ T cells and cytomegalovirus serostatus (dated 2019 in TCRdb). The library was built by means of the immunoSEQ multiplex PCR assay. The source is immuneACCESS, and TCRdb retained only in-frame sequences with V and J called. Part of the clones is not carried over; for the studies checked, unresolved V genes explain less than half of this, and the remainder is unexplained. The sample contains about 25,000 clones, around 80% of them found a single time. Of the sample, roughly 0.68% falls within the top ten clones. A FACSAria II was used to sort memory CD4+ T cells, defined as single viable CD3+CD4+CD8-CD45RO+ cells. The sequenced sample was memory CD4+ T cells from blood. Receptor source: an adult in good health and CMV-seronegative.

The CDR3 coding sequence is TGTGCCAGCAGCTTGGACCCCCAGGTTTCCTACGAGCAGTACTTC. Translation gives CASSLDPQVSYEQYF. V and J are TRBV5-4 and TRBJ2-7; D unresolved. V was cut by 0 bases and J by 1 base, with 11 bases left in between. Germline assignment: CDR1 SGHNT and CDR2 YYREEE (reference sequence). The CDR3 sequence is 15 residues long.

V is TRBV5-4 and J is TRBJ1-3; D is possibly TRBD1 (6 bases). V gave up 0 bases and J gave up 1 base, with 8 bases separating them. There are 15 residues in the CDR3. From germline, CDR1 is SGHNT and CDR2 YYREEE (reference sequence). CDR3 loop: CASSLGTASGNTIYF. DNA for the CDR3: TGTGCCAGCAGCTTGGGGACAGCATCTGGAAACACCATATATTTT.

This rearrangement joins TRBV10-3 to TRBJ2-7, with 10 bases matching TRBD1. Trimming removed 4 bases from V and 1 base from J; junction bases left unmatched: 22. The CDR3 is 21 residues long. CDR1 is ENHRY, CDR2 SYGVKD, per germline. CDR3 sequence (DNA): TGTGCCATCAGTGTCTCCGAAACGGGACAGGGGAGAGGGTTGGGGTCCTACGAGCAGTACTTC. Residues: CAISVSETGQGRGLGSYEQYF.

CDR3 residues: CASSPGLTGGTEAFF. In DNA form, the CDR3 reads TGTGCCAGCAGCCCGGGGCTTACGGGCGGCACTGAAGCTTTCTTT. The chain is built from TRBV7-3 and TRBJ1-1; the D gene is possibly TRBD1 (5 bases). V gave up 5 bases and J gave up 4 bases, with 17 bases separating them. The CDR3 totals 15 residues. Germline CDR1 SGHTA, CDR2 FQGTGA.

The chain joins TRBV4-2 to TRBJ2-2; TRBD1 aligns across 11 bases. The CDR3 is 18 amino acids. Germline loops: CDR1 LGHNA, CDR2 YNFKEQ. Trimming at V came to 0 bases and at J to 0 bases, leaving 3 bases not matched to a gene. This CDR3 is CASSQEDRGPTNTGELFF. CDR3 bases: TGTGCCAGCAGCCAAGAGGACAGGGGGCCCACGAACACCGGGGAGCTGTTTTTT.

This clone occurred a few times. V usage is TRBV11-2 and J usage is TRBJ1-6, with 9 bases lining up with TRBD1. The CDR3 sequence is 14 residues long. Trimming took 6 bases from V and 10 from J; bases not matched to a gene: 7. Germline V gives CDR1 SGHAT, CDR2 FQNNGV. In nucleotides, the CDR3 is TGTGCCAGCAGGGATACAGGGGGCGGGTCACCCCTCCACTTT. Amino acid sequence: CASRDTGGGSPLHF.

The V call is TRBV6-6, the J call TRBJ1-1; D remains unclear. Germline assignment: CDR1 MNHNY and CDR2 SVGAGI (reference sequence). The V gene lost 6 bases and the J gene lost 0 bases, with 8 bases spanning the gap. This CDR3 has 13 amino acids. CDR3 region: CASSGILNTEAFF. CDR3 DNA sequence: TGTGCCAGCAGCGGCATTTTGAACACTGAAGCTTTCTTT.